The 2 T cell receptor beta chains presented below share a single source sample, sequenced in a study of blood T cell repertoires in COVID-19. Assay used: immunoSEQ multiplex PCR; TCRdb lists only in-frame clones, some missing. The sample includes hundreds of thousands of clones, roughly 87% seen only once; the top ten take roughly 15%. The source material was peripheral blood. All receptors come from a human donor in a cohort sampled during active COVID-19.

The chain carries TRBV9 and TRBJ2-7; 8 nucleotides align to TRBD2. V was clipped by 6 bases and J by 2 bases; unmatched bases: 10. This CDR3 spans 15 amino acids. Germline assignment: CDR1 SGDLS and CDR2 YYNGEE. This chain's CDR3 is CASTPGVAGPYEQYF. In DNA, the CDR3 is TGTGCCAGCACCCCGGGGGTAGCGGGACCCTACGAGCAGTACTTC.

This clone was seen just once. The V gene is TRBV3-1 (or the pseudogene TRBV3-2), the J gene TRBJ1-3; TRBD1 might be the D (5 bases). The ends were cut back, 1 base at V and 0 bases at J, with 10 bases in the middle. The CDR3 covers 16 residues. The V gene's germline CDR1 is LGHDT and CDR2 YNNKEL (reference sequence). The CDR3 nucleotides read TGTGCCAGCAGCCAAGCGGAGGGGAGCTCTGGAAACACCATATATTTT. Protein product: CASSQAEGSSGNTIYF.